The entry below gives a single TCR beta chain sequence along with its context. This specimen belongs to a study of blood T cell repertoires in COVID-19. Whole-study context: There were acute and convalescent COVID-19 samples, and they came from the United States, Italy and Spain. In each case, the material was cDNA or gDNA derived from T cells, B-cell-depleted T cells, or PBMCs.

The CDR3 consists of 14 residues. With 5 bases clipped from V and 4 bases from J, the junction kept 8 bases outside the gene matches. The germline gives CDR1 SQVTM, CDR2 ANQGSEA. Seattle patients were enrolled while actively infected and followed longitudinally. In the original analysis: Counts of nucleated cells, estimated from reference gene primer amplification, were obtained. Using immunoSEQ multiplex PCR, the repertoire was profiled, and TCRdb retains in-frame clones only, with some absent. The DNA gave D and trimming, while V, J and clone size come from that table. The sample has 65,000 to 95,000 clones; just under 80% are singletons.

This sequence originates from a man between 60 and 75 years old with COVID-19, enrolled during active disease. This sequence joins TRBV29-1 and TRBJ1-1; 9 bases are shared with TRBD1. Sequences were obtained from peripheral blood. The CDR3: CSVISGTGRTEAFF. CDR3 DNA sequence: TGCAGCGTTATCAGTGGGACAGGGCGCACTGAAGCTTTCTTT.